The 24 T cell receptor beta chains reported below all come from one sample, sequenced in a study of human T cells and chemical hapten exposure. One entry per CDR3 protein, called by TCRdb with MiXCR from the RACE reads. The sample lists about 84,000 distinct CDR3 sequences, more than 8.5% seen once, with 2.5% in the top ten. The time point was: patch test 2, 6 weeks after DPC sensitization. The treatment: therapeutic diphenylcyclopropenone sensitization with weekly scalp DPC. The sequences come from whole blood, collected in connection with sensitization to the hapten diphenylcyclopropenone (DPC). Receptor source: a woman in her 30s with alopecia areata. Some clones in this sample may be carry-over from other donors' samples.

Ten or more counts support this clonotype. The chain links TRBV6-2 or TRBV6-3 to TRBJ2-7; D is undetermined. This CDR3 contains 14 residues. CDR1 MNHEY and CDR2 SVGEGT come from the germline V gene. With 4 bases removed from V and 3 bases from J, the gap between germline ends came to 13 bases. The CDR3 protein is CASSSPPGHYEQYF. Written as DNA, the CDR3 is TGTGCCAGCAGTTCTCCCCCCGGCCACTACGAGCAGTACTTC.

This clonotype was recorded many times. V usage is TRBV28 and J usage is TRBJ1-1; D uncertain. The CDR3 covers 11 residues. V was cut by 7 bases and J by 1 base, with 4 bases left in between. Germline-derived CDR1 and CDR2 are MDHEN and SYDVKM. This CDR3 reads CASTGNTEAFF. Here the CDR3 DNA reads TGTGCCAGCACAGGGAACACTGAAGCTTTCTTT.

This clonotype has a count of ten or more. CDR3 coding DNA: TGTGCCAGCACACCCGGCCGGGGGTGGGGCAATGAGCAGTTCTTC. Translating it yields CASTPGRGWGNEQFF. The chain uses TRBV12-3 or TRBV12-4 and TRBJ2-1, with D tentatively TRBD2 (6 bases). The CDR3 spans 15 residues. The V end lost 7 bases, the J end lost 6 bases, and 19 bases lay between the germline ends.

This clonotype was recorded at least ten times. The rearrangement joins TRBV3-1 to TRBJ2-5; TRBD2 matches at 8 bases. CDR1 is LGHDT and CDR2 is YNNKEL in the germline V gene (reference sequence). V gave up 5 bases and J gave up 2 bases; unmatched junction bases: 4. This CDR3 contains 14 residues. The CDR3 coding sequence is TGTGCCAGCAGCACTAGCGGAGCACAAGAGACCCAGTACTTC. It yields the protein CASSTSGAQETQYF.

This clonotype showed up many times. This rearrangement joins TRBV6-5 to TRBJ2-1, with TRBD2 identical over 8 bases. CDR3 size: 14 residues. J lost 3 bases, V lost 5 bases, and 3 bases had no gene match. The germline V gene encodes CDR1 MNHEY and CDR2 SVGAGI. The chain's CDR3 is CASSRTSGYNEQFF. CDR3 in DNA: TGTGCCAGCAGTAGAACTAGCGGCTACAATGAGCAGTTCTTC.

In its sample, this clonotype was seen once. A much larger clonotype is one base distant, so this may be a read error. The V and J genes are TRBV18 and TRBJ1-1; D is perhaps TRBD1 (6 bases). This CDR3 has 12 amino acids. Germline V gene sequence: CDR1 KGHSH, CDR2 LQKENI. CDR3 nucleotide sequence: TGTACCAGCTCAGGGGACGGCACTGAAGCTTTCTTT. Protein product: CTSSGDGTEAFF.

The rearrangement links TRBV5-1 to TRBJ2-1, with 16 nucleotides matching TRBD2. With V trimmed by 4 bases and J by 7 bases, 11 bases remained unmatched. Germline V gene data show CDR1 as SGHRS and CDR2 as YFSETQ. The CDR3 spans 18 residues. For the CDR3, the DNA is TGCGCCAGCAGCATACTGACCCCGGGACTAGCGGGAGGGAATGAGCAGTTCTTC. Residues: CASSILTPGLAGGNEQFF.

This clonotype appeared many times. The rearrangement joins TRBV9 to TRBJ2-7; the D gene is possibly TRBD1 (6 bases). Germline V gene lookup returns CDR1 SGDLS and CDR2 YYNGEE. The CDR3 is made up of 14 amino acids. V gave up 0 bases and J gave up 6 bases, with 13 bases separating them. CDR3 protein: CASSVAAQGTEQYF. For the CDR3, the DNA is TGTGCCAGCAGCGTAGCGGCACAGGGCACCGAGCAGTACTTC. Together with reference TRBV9 and TRBJ2-7, the CDR3 gives the full variable domain: DSGVTQTPKHLITATGQRVTLRCSPRSGDLSVYWYQQSLDQGLQFLIQYYNGEERAKGNILERFSAQQFPDLHSELNLSSLELGDSALYFCASSVAAQGTEQYFGPGTRLTVT.

This chain connects TRBV10-3 to TRBJ2-2, with 10 nucleotides matching TRBD1. The CDR3 length is 17 residues. Germline V gene data show CDR1 as ENHRY and CDR2 as SYGVKD. With 0 bases clipped from V and 4 bases from J, the junction kept 5 bases outside the gene matches. CDR3 residues: CAISESRGQGVTGELFF. CDR3 sequence (DNA): TGTGCCATCAGTGAGTCGAGAGGACAGGGGGTCACCGGGGAGCTGTTTTTT.

The V gene is TRBV7-2, the J gene TRBJ1-1, with D unclear. Between the trimmed V and J ends, which lost 1 base and 7 bases, there was a span of 13 bases. CDR3 length: 14 residues. The V gene's germline CDR1 is SGHTA and CDR2 FQGNSA. CDR3 region: CASSLVRETLEAFF. The CDR3 DNA is TGTGCCAGCAGCTTAGTAAGGGAAACCCTTGAAGCTTTCTTT.

In DNA form, the CDR3 reads TGTGCCAGCAGCGTAGAAGGGGGTGTGAGCAATGAGCAGTTCTTC. Its protein is CASSVEGGVSNEQFF. The J gene is TRBJ2-1, the V gene TRBV9; D may be TRBD1 (6 bases). This CDR3 contains 15 residues. In germline, CDR1 is SGDLS, CDR2 YYNGEE. The V gene lost 0 bases and the J gene lost 6 bases, with 13 bases spanning the gap.

This clonotype was counted at least ten times. The gene calls are TRBV20-1 and TRBJ1-4; D not certain. Germline-derived CDR1 and CDR2 are DFQATT and SNEGSKA (reference sequence). The CDR3 consists of 13 residues. V was pared by 0 bases and J by 7 bases, with 9 bases between. Written as DNA, the CDR3 is TGCAGTGCTAGAGAACGGACGATTGAAAAACTGTTTTTT. As protein: CSARERTIEKLFF.

There are a few counts of this clonotype. J is TRBJ2-5 and V is TRBV10-3; D gene uncertain. CDR1 and CDR2 from the germline V gene are ENHRY and SYGVKD. The V end lost 11 bases, the J end lost 2 bases, and 9 bases lay between the germline ends. This CDR3 has 11 residues. Written as DNA, the CDR3 is TGTGCCTCAGGAGAACAAGAGACCCAGTACTTC. This encodes CASGEQETQYF.

This clonotype was seen ten or more times. V is TRBV6-5 and J is TRBJ1-4; 8 bases are shared with TRBD1. CDR3 length: 14 residues. Trimming at V came to 6 bases and at J to 5 bases, leaving 5 bases not matched to a gene. Looked up from germline, CDR1 is MNHEY and CDR2 is SVGAGI. The CDR3 DNA reads as TGTGCCAGCAGGCGACAGGGGAAGAATGAAAAACTGTTTTTT. Its protein is CASRRQGKNEKLFF.

This clonotype was detected many times. The chain has TRBV18 and TRBJ1-4; 10 bases agree with TRBD1. This CDR3 is built from 17 residues. Germline V gene lookup returns CDR1 KGHSH and CDR2 LQKENI. V shed 6 bases, J shed 8 bases, and the junction held 15 bases outside the gene matches. In nucleotides, the CDR3 is TGTGCCAGCTCGCCGCTGGTGGCGGGACAGGGGAACGAAAAACTGTTTTTT. Encoded protein: CASSPLVAGQGNEKLFF.

The chain carries TRBV19 and TRBJ1-5; unclear D gene. CDR1 is LNHDA and CDR2 is SQIVND in the germline V gene (reference sequence). The germline V and J ends were trimmed by 5 bases and 0 bases, with 8 bases remaining between them. The CDR3 contains 14 residues. The CDR3 coding sequence is TGTGCCAGTAGTGGTCGGATTAGCAATCAGCCCCAGCATTTT. It codes for CASSGRISNQPQHF.

This clonotype was observed many times. The V call is TRBV18, the J call TRBJ1-2, with TRBD1 as a possible D gene (6 bases). This CDR3 has 15 residues. From germline, CDR1 is KGHSH and CDR2 LQKENI. Trimming removed 3 bases from V and 6 bases from J, with 17 bases in between. This chain's CDR3 is CASSPGAHWDNGYTF. DNA for the CDR3: TGTGCCAGCTCACCTGGGGCCCATTGGGACAATGGCTACACCTTC. Full variable domain (missing parts from reference TRBV18 and TRBJ1-2): NAGVMQNPRHLVRRRGQEARLRCSPMKGHSHVYWYRQLPEEGLKFMVYLQKENIIDESGMPKERFSAEFPKEGPSILRIQQVVRGDSAAYFCASSPGAHWDNGYTFGSGTRLTVV.

This clonotype was seen ten or more times. This chain joins TRBV12-3 or TRBV12-4 and TRBJ1-4; weak D call: TRBD1 (6 bases). The CDR3 runs to 16 residues. V was cut by 6 bases and J by 1 base, with 15 bases left in between. This CDR3 reads CASRKPGAGTNEKLFF. The CDR3 region has the DNA TGTGCCAGCAGGAAACCGGGGGCTGGAACTAATGAAAAACTGTTTTTT.

This clonotype was picked up many times. CDR3 loop: CSVVGDRVRYTEAFF. The CDR3 region has the DNA TGCAGCGTTGTAGGGGACAGGGTACGGTACACTGAAGCTTTCTTT. This chain joins TRBV29-1 and TRBJ1-1; 9 bases are shared with TRBD1. The germline gives CDR1 SQVTM, CDR2 ANQGSEA. With V trimmed by 4 bases and J by 3 bases, 9 bases remained unmatched. CDR3 length equals 15 residues.

This clonotype was found once. This may be a read error: a much more frequent sequence differs by one nucleotide. This chain joins TRBV6-5 and TRBJ2-7; D is perhaps TRBD1 or TRBD2 (7 bases each). Germline CDR1 reads MNHEY; CDR2 reads SVGAGI. The CDR3 totals 15 residues. In nucleotides, the CDR3 is TGTGTCAGCAGCGGGGCAGGGACAGCGGCCTACGAGCAGTACTTC. Translating gives CVSSGAGTAAYEQYF.

This clonotype was seen ten or more times. V and J are TRBV29-1 and TRBJ1-2; D not resolved. Trimming shortened V by 5 bases and J by 6 bases, and 4 bases separated the two germline ends. CDR1 is SQVTM and CDR2 is ANQGSEA in the germline V gene. The length of the CDR3 is 9 residues. Here the CDR3 DNA reads TGCAGCGTTTGGGATGGCTACACCTTC. Translating it yields CSVWDGYTF. Combining the CDR3 with reference TRBV29-1 and TRBJ1-2 gives the whole variable domain SAVISQKPSRDICQRGTSLTIQCQVDSQVTMMFWYRQQPGQSLTLIATANQGSEATYESGFVIDKFPISRPNLTFSTLTVSNMSPEDSSIYLCSVWDGYTFGSGTRLTVV.

This clonotype was observed many times. This rearrangement joins TRBV20-1 to TRBJ2-3; 7 nucleotides match TRBD1. Germline CDR1 DFQATT, CDR2 SNEGSKA (reference sequence). This CDR3 has 14 residues. With V trimmed by 6 bases and J by 0 bases, 6 bases remained unmatched. The CDR3 DNA reads as TGCAGTGCACGCCGGGACAGCAGCACAGATACGCAGTATTTT. Protein: CSARRDSSTDTQYF.

There are many counts of this clonotype. This chain links TRBV11-2 with TRBJ2-5, with 14 positions matching TRBD2. The CDR3 sequence is 17 residues long. Germline assignment: CDR1 SGHAT and CDR2 FQNNGV. The V gene end was trimmed by 5 bases and the J gene end by 2 bases; junction bases not matched to a gene: 7. The CDR3 DNA reads TGTGCCAGCAGCCAGGGGACTAGCGGGGGATTTCAAGAGACCCAGTACTTC. Amino acids: CASSQGTSGGFQETQYF.

This clonotype was counted once. The rearrangement uses TRBV28 and TRBJ2-7; D is uncertain. Trimming removed 8 bases from V and 9 bases from J, with 14 bases in between. This CDR3 region has 11 residues. Germline assignment: CDR1 MDHEN and CDR2 SYDVKM. CDR3 DNA: TGTGCCAGCGGCCTCGGGCTGGGGCAGTACTTC. It encodes CASGLGLGQYF.